This T cell receptor (beta chain) derives from a study of blood T cell repertoires in COVID-19. Across the whole study: Sources were T cells, B-cell-depleted T cells, or PBMCs; the material itself was cDNA or gDNA.

This CDR3 has 14 amino acids. The germline V gene encodes CDR1 LNHDA and CDR2 SQIVND (reference sequence). With V trimmed by 4 bases and J by 11 bases, 10 bases remained unmatched. As processed by the authors: Reference gene primer amplification in the assay estimated nucleated cell counts. The protocol was immunoSEQ multiplex PCR, while the TCRdb copy is restricted to in-frame clones and leaves out a portion. V, J and clone size are taken as reported in that table, and D and trimming were inferred from the DNA itself. This table has just over 250,000 clones, 88% appearing once. The chain has TRBV19 and TRBJ1-5, with 8 positions matching TRBD1. The clonotype was recovered from a man aged 55 to 70 who had recovered from COVID-19. The specimen sequenced was peripheral blood. This chain's CDR3 is CASSRGQDFGTQHF. DNA for the CDR3: TGTGCCAGTAGTAGGGGACAGGACTTTGGGACCCAGCATTTT.